This T cell receptor (beta chain) was found in a study of siplizumab effects on memory and regulatory T cells. The study's findings and limits: The suppressive capacity of proliferating Tregs from siplizumab cultures remained unconfirmed. Sequences below about 10^-5 frequency were poorly captured, limiting mapping of alloreactive clones. Mean Treg-derived proportions of mappable alloreactive CD4+ clones were approximately 69% for siplizumab and 25% to 30% for controls. The diversity of naive T cells seemed greater than that of memory cells, and their alloresponse contribution seemed major.

There are 14 residues in the CDR3. Germline CDR1 is KGHSH and CDR2 is LQKENI. Trimming took 4 bases from V and 1 from J, leaving 7 bases between them. For this clone: Its antigen remains unidentified.

TCRdb's copy holds only in-frame clones and misses some; the assay was immunoSEQ multiplex PCR. The sample has 99,000 or so clones, over 90% seen once. The sequence was collected from a human donor in good health. Material: Tregs sorted from blood. This chain connects TRBV18 to TRBJ2-2; D is possibly TRBD2 (5 bases). CDR3 in DNA: TGTGCCAGCTCACAAGGACTGAACACCGGGGAGCTGTTTTTT. As protein: CASSQGLNTGELFF.